This paragraph covers one T cell receptor beta chain sequence. Antigen: not known. This entry comes from a study of somatic mutations in cytotoxic T cells in rheumatoid arthritis. General study points: With advancing age, CD8+ clonality climbed in rheumatoid arthritis patients but did not rise in healthy controls.

With 0 bases clipped from V and 0 bases from J, the junction kept 9 bases outside the gene matches. Germline CDR1 is LGHNT and CDR2 is FRNRAP. The CDR3 has 20 residues. Repertoires were generated with immunoSEQ multiplex PCR, while TCRdb's copy carries only in-frame clones and drops some. Counted here are some 15,000 clones, nearly 80% occurring once; the ten biggest clones make up roughly 17%. The chain combines TRBV12-5 with TRBJ2-2; TRBD2 matches at 11 bases. The sequence derives from an adult with rheumatoid arthritis. The sample consisted of CD8+ T cells sorted from blood. The CDR3, as DNA: TGTGCTAGTGGTTTGGTAATTAGCGGGGGGGCCCCTGCGAACACCGGGGAGCTGTTTTTT. Translating gives CASGLVISGGAPANTGELFF.